This T cell receptor (beta chain) is from a study of long-term antiretroviral therapy in people with HIV. Study-wide findings and caveats: Dominating the repertoire at all time points were the clones that expanded before ART. Versus controls, repertoires in people with HIV had narrower CDR3 length ranges.

The CDR3 is 17 amino acids. CDR1 SGHAT and CDR2 FQNNGV come from the germline V gene. V shed 3 bases, J shed 4 bases, and the junction held 11 bases outside the gene matches. Notes on this clone: Its antigen is not identified.

Researchers report immunoSEQ v3.0 was run at survey level. Samples were sequenced targeting roughly 40,000-50,000 T-cell genomes each. Repertoires were generated with immunoSEQ multiplex PCR, while TCRdb's copy carries only in-frame clones and drops some. The sample includes about 21,000 clones, under 90% of them seen just once. The source was unsorted PBMCs, collected at the start of antiretroviral therapy. The V gene is TRBV11-2, the J gene TRBJ1-3, with 8 bases that match TRBD1. The TCR was taken from a man in his fifties with HIV. Here the CDR3 DNA reads TGTGCCAGCAGCTTGGCCACCGGGACAGGACACGGAAACACCATATATTTT. Translated: CASSLATGTGHGNTIYF.